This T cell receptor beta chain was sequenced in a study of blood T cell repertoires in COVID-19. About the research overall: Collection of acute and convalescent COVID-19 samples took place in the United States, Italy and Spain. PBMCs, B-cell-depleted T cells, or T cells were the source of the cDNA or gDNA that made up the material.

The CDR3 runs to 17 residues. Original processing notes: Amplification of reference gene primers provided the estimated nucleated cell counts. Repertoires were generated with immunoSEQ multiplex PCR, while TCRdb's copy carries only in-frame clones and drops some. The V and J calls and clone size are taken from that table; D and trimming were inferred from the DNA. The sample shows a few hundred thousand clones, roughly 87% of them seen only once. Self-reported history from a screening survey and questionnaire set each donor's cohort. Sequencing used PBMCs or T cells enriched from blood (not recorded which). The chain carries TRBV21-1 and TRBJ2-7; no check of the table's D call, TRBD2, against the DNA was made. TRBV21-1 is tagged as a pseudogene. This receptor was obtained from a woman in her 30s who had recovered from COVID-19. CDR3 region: CASSKGPTSGLSYEQYF. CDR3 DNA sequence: TGTGCCAGCAGCAAAGGACCCACTAGCGGCCTCTCCTACGAGCAGTACTTC.